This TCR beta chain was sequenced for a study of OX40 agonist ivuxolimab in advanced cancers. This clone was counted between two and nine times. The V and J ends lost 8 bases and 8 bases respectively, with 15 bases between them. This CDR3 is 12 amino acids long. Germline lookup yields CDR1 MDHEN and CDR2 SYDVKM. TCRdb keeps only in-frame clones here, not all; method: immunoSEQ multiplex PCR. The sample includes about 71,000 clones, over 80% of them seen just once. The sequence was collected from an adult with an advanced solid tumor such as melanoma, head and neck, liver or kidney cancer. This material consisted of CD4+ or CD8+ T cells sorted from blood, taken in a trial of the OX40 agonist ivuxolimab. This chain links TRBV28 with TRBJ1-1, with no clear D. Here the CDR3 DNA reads TGTGCCAGCTCCCGGACCTTCCGGGAAGCTTTCTTT. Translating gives CASSRTFREAFF.